Listed here are 17 T cell receptor beta chains from one sample, sequenced in a study of T-cell reconstitution after alpha-beta-depleted transplantation in children. Unique molecular identifiers tagged the TCRbeta library. TCRdb processed the PCR reads anew with MiXCR; each CDR3 protein has one entry. The table has fewer than 350,000 distinct CDR3 sequences, about 9.5% seen once. The sample in question was PBMCs, obtained before TCRalphabeta/CD19-depleted stem cell transplant. The receptors come from a boy under three years old with acute myeloid leukemia, due to receive a stem cell transplant.

This chain connects TRBV10-3 to TRBJ2-5, with no clear D. The V end was cut by 2 bases, the J end by 4 bases, with 5 bases between. This CDR3 is built from 12 residues. Germline V gene sequence: CDR1 ENHRY, CDR2 SYGVKD. CDR3 sequence reads: CAISEKGETQYF. The CDR3 DNA reads TGTGCCATCAGTGAGAAGGGAGAGACCCAGTACTTC.

V is TRBV20-1 and J is TRBJ2-3; 9 bases map to TRBD2. J lost 3 bases, V lost 1 base, and 14 bases had no gene match. The germline CDR1 and CDR2 sequences are DFQATT and SNEGSKA (reference sequence). The CDR3 spans 18 residues. For the CDR3, the DNA is TGCAGTGCTAGAGGAACTTTATTAGGCGGGAGGGGAACAGATACGCAGTATTTT. Translation: CSARGTLLGGRGTDTQYF.

This clonotype came up a few times. Here the CDR3 reads CSARDTELAGANVLTF. The CDR3 DNA reads as TGCAGTGCTAGGGATACAGAGCTCGCTGGGGCCAACGTCCTGACTTTC. The rearrangement links TRBV20-1 to TRBJ2-6, with D unclear. Looked up from germline, CDR1 is DFQATT and CDR2 is SNEGSKA (reference sequence). The ends were cut back, 3 bases at V and 2 bases at J, with 14 bases in the middle. The CDR3 length is 16 residues.

This clonotype was found many times. The chain has TRBV28 and TRBJ2-7; TRBD2 aligns across 10 bases. The CDR3 has 20 amino acids. The germline V gene encodes CDR1 MDHEN and CDR2 SYDVKM. J was trimmed by 2 bases and V by 4 bases; bases with no gene match: 20. The CDR3 sequence: CASSSIALNRLAGDPYEQYF. CDR3 bases: TGTGCCAGCAGTTCCATTGCCTTAAATCGGCTAGCGGGAGACCCCTACGAGCAGTACTTC.

This clonotype has ten or more counts. The chain uses TRBV30 and TRBJ1-5; TRBD1 might be the D (6 bases). V was cut by 2 bases and J by 3 bases, with 8 bases left in between. The CDR3 length is 13 residues. Germline CDR1 GTSNPN, CDR2 SVGIG (reference sequence). The CDR3 DNA reads TGTGCCTGGAGTTGGGGGCCCAATCAGCCCCAGCATTTT. Translation gives CAWSWGPNQPQHF.

This clonotype has just a few counts. The chain is built from TRBV7-8 and TRBJ1-5; D is undetermined. Germline V gene sequence: CDR1 SGHVS, CDR2 FQNEAQ. This CDR3 region has 12 residues. V lost 8 bases and J 4 bases, leaving 9 bases between the germline ends. The CDR3 spells CASGLRNQPQHF. CDR3 DNA: TGTGCCAGCGGACTTCGGAATCAGCCCCAGCATTTT.

This clonotype was picked up many times. Here the CDR3 DNA reads TGTGCCAGCAACCCCAGGGAGAGCACAGATACGCAGTATTTT. Its translation is CASNPRESTDTQYF. The chain couples TRBV12-3 or TRBV12-4 to TRBJ2-3, with D perhaps assigned TRBD1 or TRBD2 (5 bases each). The CDR3 is made up of 14 amino acids. V was shortened by 7 bases and J by 0 bases, with 11 bases between the two germline ends.

The table lists this clonotype with a few counts. The rearrangement joins TRBV6-1 to TRBJ2-7, with TRBD1 identical over 8 bases. With 6 bases clipped from V and 3 bases from J, the junction kept 4 bases outside the gene matches. This CDR3 spans 13 amino acids. CDR1 and CDR2 from the germline V gene are MNHNS and SASEGT. Here the CDR3 reads CASSGQGFYEQYF. The CDR3 coding sequence is TGTGCCAGCAGCGGACAGGGTTTCTACGAGCAGTACTTC.

Many counts were recorded for this clonotype. This chain connects TRBV7-2 to TRBJ2-7; 10 bases agree with TRBD1. V gave up 5 bases and J gave up 2 bases; unmatched junction bases: 6. Per germline, CDR1 SGHTA and CDR2 FQGNSA. The CDR3 loop spans 15 amino acids. CDR3 residues: CASSIAGTGAYEQYF. DNA for the CDR3: TGTGCCAGCAGCATCGCCGGGACAGGGGCCTACGAGCAGTACTTC.

This clonotype has ten or more counts. The rearrangement joins TRBV7-3 to TRBJ2-3; 8 positions match TRBD1. CDR3 size: 16 residues. Germline assignment: CDR1 SGHTA and CDR2 FQGTGA. The junction had 10 bases not matched to a gene; V was cut back by 5 bases and J by 3 bases. The CDR3 region has the DNA TGTGCCAGCAGCCCGACGCACAGGGGGATAACAGATACGCAGTATTTT. Translated, it gives CASSPTHRGITDTQYF.

This clonotype was recorded a few times. This chain links TRBV20-1 with TRBJ2-1; TRBD1 matches 9 bases. CDR1 and CDR2 (germline): DFQATT, SNEGSKA (reference sequence). The CDR3 is 20 residues long. After removal of 5 bases from V and 5 bases from J, the junction contained 25 bases not matched to a gene. The DNA for the CDR3 is TGCAGTGCTTTGGGACAGGGCTCCGGGACTCATCTAATCGTGCACAATGAGCAGTTCTTC. This codes for CSALGQGSGTHLIVHNEQFF.

Comments on this clonotype: One base separates it from a far larger clone, so it is likely a read error. The chain couples TRBV7-9 to TRBJ2-5; D is uncertain. The CDR3 has 11 amino acids. The germline CDR1 and CDR2 sequences are SEHNR and FQNEAQ (reference sequence). V was cut by 5 bases and J by 8 bases, with 9 bases left in between. In DNA, the CDR3 is TGTGCCAGCAGCATTAGTGAAACCCAGTACTTC. Protein sequence: CASSISETQYF.

V and J are TRBV5-4 and TRBJ2-3; TRBD2 matches 7 bases. V was clipped by 2 bases and J by 1 base; unmatched bases: 7. The CDR3 sequence is 16 residues long. Germline V gene lookup returns CDR1 SGHNT and CDR2 YYREEE (reference sequence). The CDR3 spells CASSFRLAAGTDTQYF. In DNA, the CDR3 is TGTGCCAGCAGCTTTAGACTAGCTGCGGGCACAGATACGCAGTATTTT.

This clonotype was observed at least ten times. J is TRBJ2-5 and V is TRBV10-3; D is ambiguous. In germline, CDR1 is ENHRY, CDR2 SYGVKD. The ends were cut back, 0 bases at V and 2 bases at J, with 10 bases in the middle. The CDR3 runs to 15 residues. CDR3 DNA: TGTGCCATCAGTGAGTCGGTTTCCTTTCAAGAGACCCAGTACTTC. Its translation: CAISESVSFQETQYF.

In this sample, this clonotype turned up many times. This chain joins TRBV12-3 or TRBV12-4 and TRBJ2-3, with a tentative D call TRBD1 (5 bases). The V end lost 5 bases, the J end lost 2 bases, and 14 bases lay between the germline ends. The CDR3 consists of 15 residues. CDR3 region: CASSLGVFITDTQYF. The CDR3 region has the DNA TGTGCCAGCAGTCTAGGGGTCTTTATCACAGATACGCAGTATTTT.

This clonotype was seen repeatedly, ten times or more. The chain is built from TRBV28 and TRBJ1-1, with unresolved D. The CDR3 is 12 amino acids. The germline V and J ends were trimmed by 6 bases and 3 bases, with 8 bases remaining between them. Germline V gives CDR1 MDHEN, CDR2 SYDVKM. CDR3 sequence reads: CASRPSYTEAFF. Written as DNA, the CDR3 is TGTGCCAGCAGACCCAGTTACACTGAAGCTTTCTTT.

This clonotype came up many times. The chain uses TRBV27 and TRBJ1-1; D may be TRBD1 (5 bases). The V gene lost 5 bases and the J gene lost 7 bases, with 17 bases spanning the gap. The CDR3 length is 14 residues. Germline lookup yields CDR1 MNHEY and CDR2 SMNVEV (reference sequence). The CDR3, as DNA: TGTGCCAGCAGTGTCACCGGGACGGGCATTGAAGCTTTCTTT. Amino acid sequence: CASSVTGTGIEAFF.